This T cell receptor (beta chain) was documented in a study of blood T cell repertoires in COVID-19. Overall study context: Sites across the United States, Italy and Spain contributed samples from acute and convalescent COVID-19. PBMCs, B-cell-depleted T cells, or T cells were the source of the cDNA or gDNA that made up the material.

Original methodology: Amplification from reference gene primers served as the basis for estimated nucleated cell counts. Some clones are missing from TCRdb's copy, which holds only in-frame ones; the method was immunoSEQ multiplex PCR. The V and J calls and clone size were taken over from that table, and D and trimming were inferred from the DNA. The sample consists of about 100,000 clones, 70% to 80% of them appearing once. CDR3 length equals 14 residues. With 4 bases removed from V and 7 bases from J, the gap between germline ends came to 15 bases. Germline values: CDR1 LNHDA, CDR2 SQIVND (reference sequence).

The sequence was collected from a human donor in a cohort sampled during active COVID-19. The rearrangement uses TRBV19 and TRBJ2-3; TRBD1 is a possible D gene (5 bases). Sequenced: peripheral blood. CDR3 sequence reads: CASSNSLGPYTQYF. CDR3 coding DNA: TGTGCCAGTAGTAACTCGTTGGGGCCTTATACGCAGTATTTT.